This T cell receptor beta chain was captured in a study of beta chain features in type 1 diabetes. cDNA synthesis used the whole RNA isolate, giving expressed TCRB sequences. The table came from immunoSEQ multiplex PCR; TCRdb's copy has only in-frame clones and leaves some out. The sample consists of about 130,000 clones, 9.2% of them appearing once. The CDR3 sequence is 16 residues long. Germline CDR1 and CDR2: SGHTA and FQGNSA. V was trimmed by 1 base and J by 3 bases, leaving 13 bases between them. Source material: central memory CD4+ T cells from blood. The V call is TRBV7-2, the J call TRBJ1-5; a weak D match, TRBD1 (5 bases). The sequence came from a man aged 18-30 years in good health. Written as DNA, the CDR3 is TGTGCCAGCAGCTTAGTGACGGCGGGGGTCAATCAGCCCCAGCATTTT. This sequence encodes CASSLVTAGVNQPQHF.